Each of the 5 T cell receptor beta chains below was sequenced from the same sample in a study of regulatory T cells in long-lasting Graves disease. The time point: newly diagnosed GD, antithyroid drugs for less than 3 months. RNA extracted from PBMCs served as the sequencing template. CDR3-region Arm-PCR and iRepertoire HTBI primers produced the TCR beta libraries. MiXCR was run by TCRdb on the multiplex PCR reads, yielding one entry per CDR3 protein. This sample has 200,000 to 250,000 distinct CDR3 sequences, with 20% to 25% found just once. Source: peripheral blood mononuclear cells (PBMCs), taken at new diagnosis, from a patient treated with antithyroid drugs. These receptors were taken from a female donor with Graves disease.

This clonotype was observed at least ten times. V and J are TRBV7-8 and TRBJ2-7; D is perhaps TRBD2 (6 bases). The ends were cut back, 4 bases at V and 4 bases at J, with 20 bases in the middle. Germline CDR1 reads SGHVS; CDR2 reads FQNEAQ. CDR3 length equals 16 residues. The CDR3, as DNA: TGTGCCAGCAGCTCGCGGGGCGGGGATTCGCCTTACGAGCAGTACTTC. Protein: CASSSRGGDSPYEQYF.

Concerning this clonotype: A far larger clone is one base from this, pointing to a likely read error. The chain carries TRBV3-2 and TRBJ1-2. TRBV3-2 is classified as a pseudogene. The CDR3 contains 13 residues. CDR3 residues: CAISQQTTGGYTF. The DNA for the CDR3 is TGTGCCATCAGCCAACAGACCACCGGTGGCTACACCTTC.

This clonotype was found many times. The gene calls are TRBV2 and TRBJ2-7, with D unclear. The CDR3 is 11 amino acids. The V gene lost 2 bases and the J gene lost 6 bases, with 5 bases spanning the gap. CDR1 is SNHLY and CDR2 is FYNNEI in the germline V gene. The CDR3 loop reads CASSEWGEQYF. CDR3 nucleotide sequence: TGTGCCAGCAGTGAATGGGGCGAGCAGTACTTC.

This clonotype came up many times. The chain carries TRBV2 and TRBJ2-7; the D is unclear. CDR1 and CDR2 from the germline V gene are SNHLY and FYNNEI. V was pared by 7 bases and J by 2 bases, with 21 bases between. This CDR3 has 16 amino acids. CDR3 sequence (DNA): TGTGCCAGCATCTCGGGTTCGGCGGTATCCGCCTACGAGCAGTACTTC. It is translated as CASISGSAVSAYEQYF.

Of note for this clonotype: A single base is all that separates this from a far larger clone, so a read error is likely. This likely comes from a read error, as the CDR3 has no conserved phenylalanine or tryptophan at its end. The J gene is TRBJ2-7, the V gene TRBV7-9; D is possibly TRBD2 (6 bases). Germline lookup yields CDR1 SEHNR and CDR2 FQNEAQ (reference sequence). The CDR3 is 15 amino acids. The V end lost 6 bases, the J end lost 3 bases, and 18 bases lay between the germline ends. CDR3 DNA sequence: TGTGCCAGCAGTGAAGGGTCTAGCGATTACTACGAGCAGTACTCC. Translating gives CASSEGSSDYYEQYS.